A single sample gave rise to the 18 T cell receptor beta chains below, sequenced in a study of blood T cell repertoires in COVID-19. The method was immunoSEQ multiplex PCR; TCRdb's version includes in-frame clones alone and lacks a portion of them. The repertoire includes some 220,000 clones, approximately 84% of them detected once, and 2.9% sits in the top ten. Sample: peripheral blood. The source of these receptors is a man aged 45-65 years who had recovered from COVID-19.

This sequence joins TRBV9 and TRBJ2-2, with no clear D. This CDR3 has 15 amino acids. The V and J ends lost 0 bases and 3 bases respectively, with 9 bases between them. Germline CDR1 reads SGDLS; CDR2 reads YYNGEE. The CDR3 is CASSVVASHTGELFF. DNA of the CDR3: TGTGCCAGCAGCGTAGTGGCTAGTCACACCGGGGAGCTGTTTTTT.

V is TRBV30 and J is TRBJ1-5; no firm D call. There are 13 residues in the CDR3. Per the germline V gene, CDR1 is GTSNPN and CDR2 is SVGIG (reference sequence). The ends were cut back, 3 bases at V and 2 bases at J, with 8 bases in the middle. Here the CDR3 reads CAWSSQGNQPQHF. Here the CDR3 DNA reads TGTGCCTGGAGCTCCCAGGGCAATCAGCCCCAGCATTTT.

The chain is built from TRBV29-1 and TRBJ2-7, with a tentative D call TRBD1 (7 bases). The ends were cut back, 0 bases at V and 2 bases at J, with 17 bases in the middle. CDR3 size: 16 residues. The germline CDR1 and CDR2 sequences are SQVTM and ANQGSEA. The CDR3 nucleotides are TGCAGCGTTGAAGAGGGGAGGACGGGACAGACCTACGAGCAGTACTTC. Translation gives CSVEEGRTGQTYEQYF.

The CDR3, as DNA: TGTGCCAGCAGCCAAGGAATTGCTAGGACCCAGTACTTC. Its translation: CASSQGIARTQYF. The chain links TRBV14 to TRBJ2-5; D is uncertain. The CDR3 spans 13 residues. Trimming removed 1 base at V and 7 bases at J, with 10 bases between. Germline V gene lookup returns CDR1 SGHDN and CDR2 FVKESK.

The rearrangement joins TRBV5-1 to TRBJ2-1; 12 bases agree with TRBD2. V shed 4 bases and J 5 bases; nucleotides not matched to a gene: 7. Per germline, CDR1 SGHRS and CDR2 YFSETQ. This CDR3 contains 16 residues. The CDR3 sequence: CASSMILAGGNNEQFF. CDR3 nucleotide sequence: TGCGCCAGCAGCATGATACTAGCGGGAGGCAACAATGAGCAGTTCTTC. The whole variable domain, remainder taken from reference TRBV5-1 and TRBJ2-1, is KAGVTQTPRYLIKTRGQQVTLSCSPISGHRSVSWYQQTPGQGLQFLFEYFSETQRNKGNFPGRFSGRQFSNSRSEMNVSTLELGDSALYLCASSMILAGGNNEQFFGPGTRLTVL.

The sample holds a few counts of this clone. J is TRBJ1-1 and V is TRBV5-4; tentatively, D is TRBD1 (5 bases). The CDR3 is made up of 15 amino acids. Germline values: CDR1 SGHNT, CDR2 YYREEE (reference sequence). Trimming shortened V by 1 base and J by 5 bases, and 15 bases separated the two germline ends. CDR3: CASSLKQVRGTEAFF. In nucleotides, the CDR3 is TGTGCCAGCAGCTTGAAACAGGTTAGGGGTACTGAAGCTTTCTTT.

The CDR3 spells CASSFSVPGLAGGRGEQFF. The CDR3 DNA reads TGTGCCAGCAGTTTCTCCGTGCCGGGACTAGCGGGAGGGCGGGGTGAGCAGTTCTTC. The chain has TRBV27 and TRBJ2-1, with 16 positions matching TRBD2. Germline V CDR1 and CDR2: MNHEY, SMNVEV (reference sequence). The CDR3 covers 19 residues. The junction had 14 bases not matched to a gene; V was cut back by 3 bases and J by 9 bases.

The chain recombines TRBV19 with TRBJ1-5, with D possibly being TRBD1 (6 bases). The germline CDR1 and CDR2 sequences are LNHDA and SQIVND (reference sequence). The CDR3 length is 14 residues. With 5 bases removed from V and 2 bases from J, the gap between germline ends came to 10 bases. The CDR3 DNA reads TGTGCCAGTAGTCCGGGACAACGCAATCAGCCCCAGCATTTT. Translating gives CASSPGQRNQPQHF.

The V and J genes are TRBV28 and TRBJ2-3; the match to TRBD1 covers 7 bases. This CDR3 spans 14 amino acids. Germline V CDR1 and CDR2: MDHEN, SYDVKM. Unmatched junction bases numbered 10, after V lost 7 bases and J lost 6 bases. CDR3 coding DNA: TGTGCCAGCACGGGGCGACAGGGAGTCGATACGCAGTATTTT. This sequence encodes CASTGRQGVDTQYF.

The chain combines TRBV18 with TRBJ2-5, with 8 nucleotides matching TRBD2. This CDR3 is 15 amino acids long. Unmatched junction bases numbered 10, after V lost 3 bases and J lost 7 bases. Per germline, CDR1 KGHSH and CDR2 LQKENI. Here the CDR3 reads CASSPFGSREGTQYF. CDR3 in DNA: TGTGCCAGCTCACCCTTCGGGTCCCGGGAGGGGACCCAGTACTTC.

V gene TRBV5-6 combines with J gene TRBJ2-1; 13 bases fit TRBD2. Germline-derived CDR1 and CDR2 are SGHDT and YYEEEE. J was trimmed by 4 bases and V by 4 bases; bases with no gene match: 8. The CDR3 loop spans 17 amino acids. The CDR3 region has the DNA TGTGCCAGCAGCATGGGACTAGCGGGATCCCTTTACAATGAGCAGTTCTTC. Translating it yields CASSMGLAGSLYNEQFF.

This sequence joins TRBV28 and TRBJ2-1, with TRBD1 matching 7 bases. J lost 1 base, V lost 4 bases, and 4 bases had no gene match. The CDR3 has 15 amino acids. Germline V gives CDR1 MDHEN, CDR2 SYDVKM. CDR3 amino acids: CASSWGRGSYNEQFF. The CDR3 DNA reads TGTGCCAGCAGTTGGGGCAGGGGGTCCTACAATGAGCAGTTCTTC. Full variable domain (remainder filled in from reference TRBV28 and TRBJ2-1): DVKVTQSSRYLVKRTGEKVFLECVQDMDHENMFWYRQDPGLGLRLIYFSYDVKMKEKGDIPEGYSVSREKKERFSLILESASTNQTSMYLCASSWGRGSYNEQFFGPGTRLTVL.

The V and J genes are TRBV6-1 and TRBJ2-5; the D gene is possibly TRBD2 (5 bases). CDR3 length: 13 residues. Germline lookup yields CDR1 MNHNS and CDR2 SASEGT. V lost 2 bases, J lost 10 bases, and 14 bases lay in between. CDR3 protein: CASSESWSRDQYF. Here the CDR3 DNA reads TGTGCCAGCAGTGAATCATGGTCGAGGGACCAGTACTTC.

The CDR3 sequence: CSAGQTNTEAFF. DNA of the CDR3: TGCAGCGCGGGACAGACGAACACTGAAGCTTTCTTT. This sequence joins TRBV29-1 and TRBJ1-1; 7 bases match TRBD1. V trimming: 7 bases; J trimming: 1 base; junction bases outside the gene matches: 3. The CDR3 consists of 12 residues. In germline, CDR1 is SQVTM, CDR2 ANQGSEA.

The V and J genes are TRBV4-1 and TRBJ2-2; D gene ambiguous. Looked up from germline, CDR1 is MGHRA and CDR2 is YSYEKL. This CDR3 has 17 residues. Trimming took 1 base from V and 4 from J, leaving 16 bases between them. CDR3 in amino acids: CASSQVIVQQTTGELFF. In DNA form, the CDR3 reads TGCGCCAGCAGCCAAGTGATAGTACAGCAGACCACCGGGGAGCTGTTTTTT.

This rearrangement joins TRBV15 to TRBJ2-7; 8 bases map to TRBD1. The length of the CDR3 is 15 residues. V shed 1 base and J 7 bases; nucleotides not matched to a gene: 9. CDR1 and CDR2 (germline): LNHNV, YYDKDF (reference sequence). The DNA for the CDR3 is TGTGCCACCAGCAGAGGAGGACAGGGTTTTTGGGAGCAGTACTTC. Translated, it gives CATSRGGQGFWEQYF.

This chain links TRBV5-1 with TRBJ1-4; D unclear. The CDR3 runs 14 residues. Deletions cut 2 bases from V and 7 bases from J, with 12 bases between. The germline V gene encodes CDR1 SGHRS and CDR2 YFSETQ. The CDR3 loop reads CASSFPGSGEKLFF. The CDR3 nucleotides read TGCGCCAGCAGCTTTCCCGGGTCCGGTGAAAAACTGTTTTTT.

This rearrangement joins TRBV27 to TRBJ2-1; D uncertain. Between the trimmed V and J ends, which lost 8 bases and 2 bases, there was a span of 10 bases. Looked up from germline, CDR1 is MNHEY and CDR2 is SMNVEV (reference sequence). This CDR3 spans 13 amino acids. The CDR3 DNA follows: TGTGCCAGCCAAGACAACCCCTACAATGAGCAGTTCTTC. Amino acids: CASQDNPYNEQFF.